The source of this TCR beta chain is a study of T-cell reconstitution after alpha-beta-depleted transplantation in children. Unique molecular identifiers were built into the TCRbeta library. TCRdb reprocessed the PCR reads with MiXCR, giving one entry per CDR3 protein. Of about 980,000 distinct CDR3 sequences in the sample, roughly 29% were seen once. General study results and limits: At one year after transplant, newly produced T cells mostly accounted for T-cell counts and diversity.

Germline loops: CDR1 SGHAT, CDR2 FQNNGV. The CDR3 is made up of 16 amino acids. The ends were cut back, 7 bases at V and 4 bases at J, with 20 bases in the middle. As concerns this clonotype: Its target is unknown.

The receptor was isolated from a boy younger than two who had a stem cell transplant for SCID, so the T cells may come from the graft donor. The source material was PBMCs, mostly from graft donor cells, sampled 360 days after TCRalphabeta/CD19-depleted stem cell transplant. The chain has TRBV11-2 and TRBJ2-1; the D call may be TRBD1 or TRBD2 (5 bases each). CDR3 sequence reads: CASTPWGTEIYNEQFF. The DNA of the CDR3 is TGTGCCAGCACCCCGTGGGGGACGGAAATTTACAATGAGCAGTTCTTC.